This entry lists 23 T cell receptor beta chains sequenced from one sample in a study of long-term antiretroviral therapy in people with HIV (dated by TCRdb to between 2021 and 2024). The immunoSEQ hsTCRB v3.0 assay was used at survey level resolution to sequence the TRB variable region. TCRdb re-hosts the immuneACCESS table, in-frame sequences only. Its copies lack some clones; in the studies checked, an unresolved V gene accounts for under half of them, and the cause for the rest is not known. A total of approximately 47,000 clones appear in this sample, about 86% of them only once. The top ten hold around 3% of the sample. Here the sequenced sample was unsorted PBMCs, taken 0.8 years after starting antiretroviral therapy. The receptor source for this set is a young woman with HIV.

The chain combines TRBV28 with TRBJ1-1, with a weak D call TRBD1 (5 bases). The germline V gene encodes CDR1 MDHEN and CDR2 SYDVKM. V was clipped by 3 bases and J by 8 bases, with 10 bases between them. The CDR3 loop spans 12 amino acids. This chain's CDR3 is CASSFGYREAFF. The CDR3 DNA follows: TGTGCCAGCAGTTTTGGGTACAGGGAAGCTTTCTTT.

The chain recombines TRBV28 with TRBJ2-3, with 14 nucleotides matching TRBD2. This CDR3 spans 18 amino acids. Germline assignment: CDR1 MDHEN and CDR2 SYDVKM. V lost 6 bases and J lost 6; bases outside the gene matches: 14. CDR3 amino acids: CASSPPPGLAGVSDTQYF. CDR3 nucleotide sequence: TGTGCCAGCAGCCCCCCCCCGGGACTAGCGGGAGTGTCGGATACGCAGTATTTT.

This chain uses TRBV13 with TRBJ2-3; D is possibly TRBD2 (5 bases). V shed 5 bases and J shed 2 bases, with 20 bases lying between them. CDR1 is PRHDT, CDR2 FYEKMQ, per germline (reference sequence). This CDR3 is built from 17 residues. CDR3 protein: CASSPYRGGSITDTQYF. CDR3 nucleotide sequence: TGTGCCAGCAGCCCGTACCGGGGTGGATCTATCACAGATACGCAGTATTTT.

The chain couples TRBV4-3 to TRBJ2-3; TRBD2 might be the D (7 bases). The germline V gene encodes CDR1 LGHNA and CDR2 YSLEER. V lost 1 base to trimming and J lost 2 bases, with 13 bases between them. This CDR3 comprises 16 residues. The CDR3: CASSQVGRGITDTQYF. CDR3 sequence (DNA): TGCGCCAGCAGCCAAGTGGGGAGGGGGATCACAGATACGCAGTATTTT.

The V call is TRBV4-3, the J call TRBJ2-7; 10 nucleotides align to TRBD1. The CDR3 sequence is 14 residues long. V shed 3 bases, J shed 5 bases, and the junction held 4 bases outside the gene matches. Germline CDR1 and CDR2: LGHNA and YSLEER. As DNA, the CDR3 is TGCGCCAGCAGCCACAGGGACAGGGGAGACGAGCAGTACTTC. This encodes CASSHRDRGDEQYF.

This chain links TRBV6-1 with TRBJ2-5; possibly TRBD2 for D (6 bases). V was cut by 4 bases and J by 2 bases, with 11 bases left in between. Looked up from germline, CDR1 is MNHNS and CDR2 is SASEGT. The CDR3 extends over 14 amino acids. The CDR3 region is CASSGGLVQETQYF. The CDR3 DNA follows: TGTGCCAGCAGTGGGGGACTCGTTCAAGAGACCCAGTACTTC.

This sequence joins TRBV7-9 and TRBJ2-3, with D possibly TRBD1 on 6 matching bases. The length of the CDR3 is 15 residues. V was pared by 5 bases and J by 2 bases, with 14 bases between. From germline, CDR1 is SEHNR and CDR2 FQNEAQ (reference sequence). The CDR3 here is CASSPRLGATDTQYF. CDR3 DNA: TGTGCCAGCAGCCCGAGGCTGGGGGCCACAGATACGCAGTATTTT.

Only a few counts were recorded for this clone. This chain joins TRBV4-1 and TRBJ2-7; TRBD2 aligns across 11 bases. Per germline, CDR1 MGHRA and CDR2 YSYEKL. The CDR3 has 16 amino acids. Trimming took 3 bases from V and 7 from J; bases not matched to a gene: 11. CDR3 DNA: TGCGCCAGCAGCCAGCGACTAGCGGGGAGAGATTGGGAGCAGTACTTC. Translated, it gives CASSQRLAGRDWEQYF.

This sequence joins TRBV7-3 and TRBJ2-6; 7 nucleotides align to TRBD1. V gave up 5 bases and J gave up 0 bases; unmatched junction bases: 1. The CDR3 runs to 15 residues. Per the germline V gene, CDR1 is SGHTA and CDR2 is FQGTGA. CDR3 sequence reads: CASSGTVSGANVLTF. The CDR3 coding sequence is TGTGCCAGCAGCGGGACAGTCTCTGGGGCCAACGTCCTGACTTTC.

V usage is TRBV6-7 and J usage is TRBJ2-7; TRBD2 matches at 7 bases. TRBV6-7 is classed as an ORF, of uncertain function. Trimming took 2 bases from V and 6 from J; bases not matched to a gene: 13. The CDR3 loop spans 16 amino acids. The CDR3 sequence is CASSYRAQRGKAEQYF. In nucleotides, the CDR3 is TGTGCCAGCAGTTACCGGGCCCAGCGGGGAAAGGCCGAGCAGTACTTC.

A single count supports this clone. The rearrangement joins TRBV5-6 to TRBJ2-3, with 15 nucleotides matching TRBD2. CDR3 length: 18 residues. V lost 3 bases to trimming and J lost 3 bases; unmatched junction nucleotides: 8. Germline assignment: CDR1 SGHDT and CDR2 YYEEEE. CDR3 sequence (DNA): TGTGCCAGCAGCTCTCTCCGGACTAGCGGGAGGGTGACAGATACGCAGTATTTT. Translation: CASSSLRTSGRVTDTQYF.

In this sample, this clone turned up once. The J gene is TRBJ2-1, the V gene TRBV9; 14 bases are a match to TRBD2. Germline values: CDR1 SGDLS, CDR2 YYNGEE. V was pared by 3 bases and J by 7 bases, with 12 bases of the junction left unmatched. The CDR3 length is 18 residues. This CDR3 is CASSARPRLAGGGNEQFF. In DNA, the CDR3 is TGTGCCAGCAGCGCGAGGCCTAGACTAGCGGGAGGGGGAAATGAGCAGTTCTTC.

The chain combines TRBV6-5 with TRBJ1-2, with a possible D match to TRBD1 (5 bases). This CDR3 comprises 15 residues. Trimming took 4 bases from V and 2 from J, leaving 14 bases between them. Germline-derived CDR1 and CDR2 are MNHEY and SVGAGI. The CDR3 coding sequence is TGTGCCAGCAGTTTCTACAGGAGCCCAAACTATGGCTACACCTTC. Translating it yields CASSFYRSPNYGYTF.

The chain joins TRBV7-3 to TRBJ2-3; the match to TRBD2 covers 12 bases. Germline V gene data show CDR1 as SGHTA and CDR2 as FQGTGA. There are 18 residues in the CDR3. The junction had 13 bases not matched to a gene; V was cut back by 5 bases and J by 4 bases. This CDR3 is CASSQRMTSGSVADTQYF. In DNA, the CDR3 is TGTGCCAGCAGCCAAAGGATGACTAGCGGGAGCGTGGCAGATACGCAGTATTTT.

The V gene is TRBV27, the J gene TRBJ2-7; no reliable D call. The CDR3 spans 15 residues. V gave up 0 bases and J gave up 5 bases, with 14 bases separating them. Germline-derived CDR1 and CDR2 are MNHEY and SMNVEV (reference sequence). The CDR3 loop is CASSLSLFNQDEQYF. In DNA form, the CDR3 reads TGTGCCAGCAGTTTATCGTTGTTTAACCAAGACGAGCAGTACTTC.

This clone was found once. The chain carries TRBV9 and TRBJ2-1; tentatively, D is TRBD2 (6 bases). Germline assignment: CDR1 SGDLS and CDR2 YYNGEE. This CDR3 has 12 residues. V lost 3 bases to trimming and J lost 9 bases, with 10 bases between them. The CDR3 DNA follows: TGTGCCAGCAGCGCCGGAGGGAGTGAGCAGTTCTTC. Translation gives CASSAGGSEQFF.

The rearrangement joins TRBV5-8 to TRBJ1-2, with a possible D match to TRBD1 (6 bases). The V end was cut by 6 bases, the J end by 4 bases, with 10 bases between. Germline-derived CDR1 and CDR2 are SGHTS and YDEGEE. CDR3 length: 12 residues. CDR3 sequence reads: CASTGQGYGYTF. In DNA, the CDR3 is TGTGCCAGCACGGGACAAGGCTATGGCTACACCTTC.

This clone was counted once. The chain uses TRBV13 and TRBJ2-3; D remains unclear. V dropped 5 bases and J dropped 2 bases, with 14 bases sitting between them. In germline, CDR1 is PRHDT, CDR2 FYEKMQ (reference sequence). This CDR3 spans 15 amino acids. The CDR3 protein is CASSPTGSHTDTQYF. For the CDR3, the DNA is TGTGCCAGCAGCCCCACCGGGTCCCACACAGATACGCAGTATTTT.

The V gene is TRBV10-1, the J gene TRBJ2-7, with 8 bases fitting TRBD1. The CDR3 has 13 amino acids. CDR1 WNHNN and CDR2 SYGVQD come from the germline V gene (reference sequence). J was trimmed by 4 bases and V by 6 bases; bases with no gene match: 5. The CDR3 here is CASSPGQAYEQYF. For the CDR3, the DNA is TGCGCCAGCAGCCCGGGACAGGCTTACGAGCAGTACTTC.

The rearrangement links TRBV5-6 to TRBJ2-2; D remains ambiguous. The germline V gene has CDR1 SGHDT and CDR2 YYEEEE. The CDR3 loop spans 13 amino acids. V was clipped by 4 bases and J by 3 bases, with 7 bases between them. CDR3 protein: CASSARDTGELFF. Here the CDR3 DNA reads TGTGCCAGCAGCGCACGGGACACCGGGGAGCTGTTTTTT.

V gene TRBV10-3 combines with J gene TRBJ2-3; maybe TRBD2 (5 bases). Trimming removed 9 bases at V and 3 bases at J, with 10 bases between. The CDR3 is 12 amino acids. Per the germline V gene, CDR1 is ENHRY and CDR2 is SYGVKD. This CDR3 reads CAILSETDTQYF. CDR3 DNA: TGTGCCATACTTAGCGAAACAGATACGCAGTATTTT.

Here the CDR3 DNA reads TGTGCCAGCAGTACCGCCGGGACAGCCTATGGCTACACCTTC. It is translated as CASSTAGTAYGYTF. V gene TRBV28 combines with J gene TRBJ1-2; 7 nucleotides agree with TRBD1. The junction had 7 bases not matched to a gene; V was cut back by 5 bases and J by 4 bases. The germline V gene has CDR1 MDHEN and CDR2 SYDVKM. This CDR3 comprises 14 residues.

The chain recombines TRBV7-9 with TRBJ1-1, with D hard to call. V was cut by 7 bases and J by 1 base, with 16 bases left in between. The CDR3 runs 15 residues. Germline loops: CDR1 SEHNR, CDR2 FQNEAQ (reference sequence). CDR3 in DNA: TGTGCCAGCATCCCTTACCAAGCAGCGAACACTGAAGCTTTCTTT. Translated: CASIPYQAANTEAFF.